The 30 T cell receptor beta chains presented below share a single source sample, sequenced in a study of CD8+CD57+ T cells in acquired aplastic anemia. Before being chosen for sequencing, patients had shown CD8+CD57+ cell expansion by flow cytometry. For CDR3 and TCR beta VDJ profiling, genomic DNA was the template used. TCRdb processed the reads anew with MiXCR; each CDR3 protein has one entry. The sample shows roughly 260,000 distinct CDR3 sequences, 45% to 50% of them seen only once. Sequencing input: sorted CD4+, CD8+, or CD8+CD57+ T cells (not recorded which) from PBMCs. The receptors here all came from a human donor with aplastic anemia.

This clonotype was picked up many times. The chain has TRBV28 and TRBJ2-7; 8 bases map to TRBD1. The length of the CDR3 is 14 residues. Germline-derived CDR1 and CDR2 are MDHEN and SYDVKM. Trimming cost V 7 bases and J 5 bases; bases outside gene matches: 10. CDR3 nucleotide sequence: TGTGCCAGCAAGTCTTGGACAGGGAGACACGAGCAGTACTTC. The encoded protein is CASKSWTGRHEQYF.

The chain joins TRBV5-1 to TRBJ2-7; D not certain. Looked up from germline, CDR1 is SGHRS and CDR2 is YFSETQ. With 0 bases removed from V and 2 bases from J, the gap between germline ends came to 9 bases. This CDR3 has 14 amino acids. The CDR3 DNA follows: TGCGCCAGCAGCTTGGTAGCTCAACCCTACGAGCAGTACTTC. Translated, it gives CASSLVAQPYEQYF.

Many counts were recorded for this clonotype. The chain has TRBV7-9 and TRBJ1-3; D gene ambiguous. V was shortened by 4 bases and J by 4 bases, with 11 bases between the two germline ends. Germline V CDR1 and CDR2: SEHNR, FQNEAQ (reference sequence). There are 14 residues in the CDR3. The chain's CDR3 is CASSSALEGNTIYF. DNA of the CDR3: TGTGCCAGCAGCTCGGCGTTGGAGGGAAACACCATATATTTT.

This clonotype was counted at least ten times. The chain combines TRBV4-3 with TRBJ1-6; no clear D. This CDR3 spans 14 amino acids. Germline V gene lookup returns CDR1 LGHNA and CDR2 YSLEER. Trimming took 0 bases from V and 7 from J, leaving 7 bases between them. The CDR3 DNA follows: TGCGCCAGCAGCCAAGATGGTAGGAATTCACCCCTCCACTTT. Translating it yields CASSQDGRNSPLHF.

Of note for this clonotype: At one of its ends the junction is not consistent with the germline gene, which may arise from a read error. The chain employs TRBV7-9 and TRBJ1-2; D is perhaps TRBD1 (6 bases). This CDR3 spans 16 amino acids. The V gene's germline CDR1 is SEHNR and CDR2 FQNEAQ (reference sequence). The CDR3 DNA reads TGTGCCAGCAGCCTAAAGGGGGTAGCGGCGATAAATGGCTACATCTTC. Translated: CASSLKGVAAINGYIF.

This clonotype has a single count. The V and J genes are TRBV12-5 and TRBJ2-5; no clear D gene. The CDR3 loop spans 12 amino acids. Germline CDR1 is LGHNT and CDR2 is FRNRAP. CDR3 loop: CASRTAQETQYF. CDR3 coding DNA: TGTGCCAGCCGGACCGCTCAAGAGACCCAGTACTTC.

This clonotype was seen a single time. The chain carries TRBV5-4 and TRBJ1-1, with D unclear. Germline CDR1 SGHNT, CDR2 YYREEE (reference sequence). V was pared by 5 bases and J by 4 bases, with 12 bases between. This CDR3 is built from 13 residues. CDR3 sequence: CASRGKYGTEAFF. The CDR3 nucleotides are TGTGCCAGCAGAGGGAAGTACGGCACTGAAGCTTTCTTT. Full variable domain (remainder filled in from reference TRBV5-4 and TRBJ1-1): ETGVTQSPTHLIKTRGQQVTLRCSSQSGHNTVSWYQQALGQGPQFIFQYYREEENGRGNFPPRFSGLQFPNYSSELNVNALELDDSALYLCASRGKYGTEAFFGQGTRLTVV.

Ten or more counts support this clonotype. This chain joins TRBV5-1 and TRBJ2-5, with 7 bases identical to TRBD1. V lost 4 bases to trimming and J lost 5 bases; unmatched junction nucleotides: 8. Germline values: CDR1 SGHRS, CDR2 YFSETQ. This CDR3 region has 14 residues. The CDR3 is CASSPSTGMETQYF. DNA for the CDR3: TGCGCCAGCAGCCCTTCGACAGGGATGGAGACCCAGTACTTC. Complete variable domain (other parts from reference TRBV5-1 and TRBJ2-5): KAGVTQTPRYLIKTRGQQVTLSCSPISGHRSVSWYQQTPGQGLQFLFEYFSETQRNKGNFPGRFSGRQFSNSRSEMNVSTLELGDSALYLCASSPSTGMETQYFGPGTRLLVL.

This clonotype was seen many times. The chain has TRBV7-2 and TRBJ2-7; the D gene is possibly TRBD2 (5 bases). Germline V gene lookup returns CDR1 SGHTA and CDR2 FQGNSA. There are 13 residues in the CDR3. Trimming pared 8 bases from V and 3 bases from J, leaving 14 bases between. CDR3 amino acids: CASSSRLFYEQYF. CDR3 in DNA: TGTGCCAGCTCCTCCAGACTATTCTACGAGCAGTACTTC.

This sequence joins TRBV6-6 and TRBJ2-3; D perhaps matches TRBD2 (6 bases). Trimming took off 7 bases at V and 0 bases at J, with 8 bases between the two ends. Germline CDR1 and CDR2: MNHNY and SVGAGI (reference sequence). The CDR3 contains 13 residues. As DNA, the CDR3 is TGTGCCAGCATACGGGGGAGCACAGATACGCAGTATTTT. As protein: CASIRGSTDTQYF.

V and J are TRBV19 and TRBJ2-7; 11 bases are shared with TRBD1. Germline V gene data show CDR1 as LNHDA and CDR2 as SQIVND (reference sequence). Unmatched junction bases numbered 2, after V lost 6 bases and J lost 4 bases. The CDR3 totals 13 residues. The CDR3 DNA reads TGTGCCAGTAGGGACAGGGGGCTGTACGAGCAGTACTTC. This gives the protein CASRDRGLYEQYF. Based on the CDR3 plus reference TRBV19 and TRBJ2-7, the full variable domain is DGGITQSPKYLFRKEGQNVTLSCEQNLNHDAMYWYRQDPGQGLRLIYYSQIVNDFQKGDIAEGYSVSREKKESFPLTVTSAQKNPTAFYLCASRDRGLYEQYFGPGTRLTVT.

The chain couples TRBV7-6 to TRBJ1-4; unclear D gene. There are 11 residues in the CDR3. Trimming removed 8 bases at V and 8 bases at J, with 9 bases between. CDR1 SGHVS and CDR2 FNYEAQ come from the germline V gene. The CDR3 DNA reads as TGTGCCAGCTTCCCGGGAGAAAAACTGTTTTTT. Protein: CASFPGEKLFF.

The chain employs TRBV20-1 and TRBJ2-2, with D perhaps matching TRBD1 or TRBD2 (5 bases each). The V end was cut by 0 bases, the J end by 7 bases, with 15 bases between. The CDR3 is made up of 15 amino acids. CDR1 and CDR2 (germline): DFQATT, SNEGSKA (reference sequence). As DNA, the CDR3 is TGCAGTGCTAGAGATCAAAAGGGGAGACACGGGGAGCTGTTTTTT. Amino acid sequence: CSARDQKGRHGELFF.

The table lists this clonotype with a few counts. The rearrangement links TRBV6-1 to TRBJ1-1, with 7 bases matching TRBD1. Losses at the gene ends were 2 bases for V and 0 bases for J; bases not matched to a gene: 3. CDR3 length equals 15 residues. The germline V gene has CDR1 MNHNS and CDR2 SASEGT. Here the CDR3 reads CASSERTGVNTEAFF. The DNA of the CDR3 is TGTGCCAGCAGTGAACGTACAGGGGTGAACACTGAAGCTTTCTTT.

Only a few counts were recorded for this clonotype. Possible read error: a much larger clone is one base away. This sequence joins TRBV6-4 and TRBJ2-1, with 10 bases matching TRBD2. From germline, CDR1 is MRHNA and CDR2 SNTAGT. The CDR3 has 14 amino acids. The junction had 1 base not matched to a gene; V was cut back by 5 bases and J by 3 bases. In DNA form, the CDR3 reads TGTGCCAGCAGTCGGACTAGCGGCTACAATGAGCAGTTCTTC. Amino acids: CASSRTSGYNEQFF.

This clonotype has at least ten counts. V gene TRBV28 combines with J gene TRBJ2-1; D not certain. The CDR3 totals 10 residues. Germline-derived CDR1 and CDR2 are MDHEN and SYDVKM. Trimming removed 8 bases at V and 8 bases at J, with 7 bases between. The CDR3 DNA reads TGTGCCAGCGAAGGCGATGAGCAGTTCTTC. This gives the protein CASEGDEQFF.

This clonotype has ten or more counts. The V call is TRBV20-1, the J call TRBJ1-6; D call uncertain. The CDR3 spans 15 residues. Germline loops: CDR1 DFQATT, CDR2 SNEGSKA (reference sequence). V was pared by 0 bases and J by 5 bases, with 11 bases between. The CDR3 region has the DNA TGCAGTGCTAGAGAAAGGGTTACTCATAATTCACCCCTCCACTTT. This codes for CSARERVTHNSPLHF.

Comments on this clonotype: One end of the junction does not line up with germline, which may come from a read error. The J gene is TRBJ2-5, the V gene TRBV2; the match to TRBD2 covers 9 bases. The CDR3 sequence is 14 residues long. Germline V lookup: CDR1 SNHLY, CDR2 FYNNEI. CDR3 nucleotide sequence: TGTGCCATCAGTGATGGGACTAGCAGGGAGACCCAGTACTTC. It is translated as CAISDGTSRETQYF.

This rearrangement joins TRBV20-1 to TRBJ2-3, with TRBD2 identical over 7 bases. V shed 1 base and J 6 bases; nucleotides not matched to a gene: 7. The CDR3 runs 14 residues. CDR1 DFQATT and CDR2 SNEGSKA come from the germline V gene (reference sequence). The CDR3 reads CSARGTGGRDTQYF. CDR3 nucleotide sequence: TGCAGTGCTAGAGGCACGGGGGGAAGGGATACGCAGTATTTT.

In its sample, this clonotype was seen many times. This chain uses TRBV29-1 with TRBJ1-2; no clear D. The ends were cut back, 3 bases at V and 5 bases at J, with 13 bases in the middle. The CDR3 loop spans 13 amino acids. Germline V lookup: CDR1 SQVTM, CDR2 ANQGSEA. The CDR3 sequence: CSVDEGILYGYTF. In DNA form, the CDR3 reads TGCAGCGTTGACGAGGGTATTCTTTATGGCTACACCTTC.

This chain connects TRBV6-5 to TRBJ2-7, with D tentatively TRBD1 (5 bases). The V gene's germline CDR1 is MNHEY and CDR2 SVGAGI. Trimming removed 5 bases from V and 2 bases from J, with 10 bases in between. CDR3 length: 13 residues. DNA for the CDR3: TGTGCCAGCAGTGAAGGGGTAGCCTACGAGCAGTACGTC. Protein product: CASSEGVAYEQYV.

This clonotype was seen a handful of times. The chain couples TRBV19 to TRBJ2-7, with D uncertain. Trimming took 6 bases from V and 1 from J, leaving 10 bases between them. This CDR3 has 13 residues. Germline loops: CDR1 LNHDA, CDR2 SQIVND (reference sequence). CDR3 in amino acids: CASSLTLSYEQYF. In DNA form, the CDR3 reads TGTGCCAGTAGCCTCACACTGTCCTACGAGCAGTACTTC. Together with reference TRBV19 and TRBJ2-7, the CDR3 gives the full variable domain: DGGITQSPKYLFRKEGQNVTLSCEQNLNHDAMYWYRQDPGQGLRLIYYSQIVNDFQKGDIAEGYSVSREKKESFPLTVTSAQKNPTAFYLCASSLTLSYEQYFGPGTRLTVT.

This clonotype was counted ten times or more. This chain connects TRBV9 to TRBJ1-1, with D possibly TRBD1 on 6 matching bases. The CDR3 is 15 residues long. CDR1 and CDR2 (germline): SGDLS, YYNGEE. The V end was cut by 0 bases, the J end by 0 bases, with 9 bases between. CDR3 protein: CASSVDGGLNTEAFF. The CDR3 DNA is TGTGCCAGCAGCGTAGACGGGGGGCTGAACACTGAAGCTTTCTTT.

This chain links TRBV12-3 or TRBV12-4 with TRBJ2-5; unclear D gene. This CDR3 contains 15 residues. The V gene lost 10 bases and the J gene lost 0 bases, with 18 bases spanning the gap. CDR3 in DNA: TGTGCCACCTCGTCTGATGGCAAGTACCAAGAGACCCAGTACTTC. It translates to CATSSDGKYQETQYF.

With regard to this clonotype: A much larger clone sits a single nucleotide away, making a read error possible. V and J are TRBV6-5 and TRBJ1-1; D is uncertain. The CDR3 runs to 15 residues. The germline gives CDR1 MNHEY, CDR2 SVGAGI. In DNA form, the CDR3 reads TGCGCCAGCAGCCAAGGAATGGTAGCGAACACTGAAGCTTTCTTT. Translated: CASSQGMVANTEAFF.

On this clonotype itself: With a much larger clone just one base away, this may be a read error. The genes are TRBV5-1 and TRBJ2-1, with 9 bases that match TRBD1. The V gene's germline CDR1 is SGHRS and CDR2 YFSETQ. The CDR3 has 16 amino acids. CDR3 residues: CASSIMGTGPYNERFF. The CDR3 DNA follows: TGCGCCAGCAGCATCATGGGGACAGGGCCATACAATGAGCGGTTCTTC.

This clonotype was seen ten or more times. DNA for the CDR3: TGTGCCAGCAGCTCCTCACCTTCAGGGTACACTGAAGCTTTCTTT. Translating gives CASSSSPSGYTEAFF. The chain is built from TRBV7-8 and TRBJ1-1; possibly TRBD1 for D (5 bases). With 4 bases removed from V and 3 bases from J, the gap between germline ends came to 15 bases. Per germline, CDR1 SGHVS and CDR2 FQNEAQ. The CDR3 spans 15 residues. The full variable domain, with the rest looked up from reference TRBV7-8 and TRBJ1-1, is GAGVSQSPRYKVAKRGQDVALRCDPISGHVSLFWYQQALGQGPEFLTYFQNEAQLDKSGLPSDRFFAERPEGSVSTLKIQRTQQEDSAVYLCASSSSPSGYTEAFFGQGTRLTVV.

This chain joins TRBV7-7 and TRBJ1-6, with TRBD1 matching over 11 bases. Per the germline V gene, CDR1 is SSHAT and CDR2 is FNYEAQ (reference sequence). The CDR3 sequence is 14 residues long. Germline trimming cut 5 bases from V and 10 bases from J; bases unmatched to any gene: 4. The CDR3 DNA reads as TGTGCCAGCAGCCGGGACAGGGGGTGGTCACCCCTCCACTTT. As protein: CASSRDRGWSPLHF.

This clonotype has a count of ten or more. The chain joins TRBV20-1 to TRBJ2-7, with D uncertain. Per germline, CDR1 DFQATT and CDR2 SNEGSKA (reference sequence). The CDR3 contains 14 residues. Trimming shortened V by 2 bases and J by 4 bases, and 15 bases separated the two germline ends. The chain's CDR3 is CSARFSRGIYEQYF. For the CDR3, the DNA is TGCAGTGCTAGATTTAGTCGTGGAATATACGAGCAGTACTTC.

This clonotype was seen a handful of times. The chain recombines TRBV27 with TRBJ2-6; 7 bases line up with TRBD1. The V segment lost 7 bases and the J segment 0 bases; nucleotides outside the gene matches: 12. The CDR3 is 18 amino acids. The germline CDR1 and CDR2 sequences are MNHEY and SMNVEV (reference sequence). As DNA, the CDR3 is TGTGCCAGCACCCAAACAGGGGACCCCTACTCTGGGGCCAACGTCCTGACTTTC. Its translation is CASTQTGDPYSGANVLTF. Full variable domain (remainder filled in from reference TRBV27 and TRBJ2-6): EAQVTQNPRYLITVTGKKLTVTCSQNMNHEYMSWYRQDPGLGLRQIYYSMNVEVTDKGDVPEGYKVSRKEKRNFPLILESPSPNQTSLYFCASTQTGDPYSGANVLTFGAGSRLTVL.